The 15 T cell receptor beta chains in this list originate from one sample, sequenced in a study of blood T cell repertoires in COVID-19. Here immunoSEQ multiplex PCR was the method, and the copy in TCRdb shows in-frame clones only, minus some. Among under 300,000 clones listed, approximately 86% were seen once. The source material was PBMCs or T cells enriched from blood (not recorded which). These receptors were collected from a woman between 35 and 50 years old with acute COVID-19.

The V gene is TRBV5-1, the J gene TRBJ1-2; 8 bases are shared with TRBD1. CDR3 length equals 14 residues. CDR1 and CDR2 (germline): SGHRS, YFSETQ. The ends lost 4 bases at V and 3 bases at J; junction bases unmatched: 5. DNA for the CDR3: TGCGCCAGCAGCGTGCAGGGGGCTGACTATGGCTACACCTTC. Protein: CASSVQGADYGYTF.

The CDR3 spells CASSFFSVVTGELFF. The CDR3 DNA reads as TGTGCCAGCAGCTTTTTTTCAGTGGTCACCGGGGAGCTGTTTTTT. The chain uses TRBV11-2 and TRBJ2-2; D is uncertain. This CDR3 spans 15 amino acids. Germline CDR1 reads SGHAT; CDR2 reads FQNNGV. V was clipped by 3 bases and J by 4 bases, with 12 bases between them.

The chain uses TRBV7-8 and TRBJ2-5; 10 bases match TRBD2. Germline loops: CDR1 SGHVS, CDR2 FQNEAQ. The length of the CDR3 is 14 residues. Trimming took 3 bases from V and 3 from J; bases not matched to a gene: 1. The CDR3 here is CASSFGTSEETQYF. CDR3 bases: TGTGCCAGCAGCTTTGGGACTAGCGAAGAGACCCAGTACTTC.

CDR3 amino acids: CASRPLAGSSYEQYF. The CDR3 DNA follows: TGCGCCAGCAGACCCCTAGCGGGTAGCTCCTACGAGCAGTACTTC. This chain links TRBV5-1 with TRBJ2-7, with 8 bases lining up with TRBD2. V gave up 5 bases and J gave up 0 bases; unmatched junction bases: 7. The CDR3 is made up of 15 amino acids. The V gene's germline CDR1 is SGHRS and CDR2 YFSETQ.

The chain has TRBV11-3 and TRBJ1-1; D is ambiguous. This CDR3 has 13 amino acids. Deletions cut 2 bases from V and 2 bases from J, with 6 bases between. Germline loops: CDR1 SGHNT, CDR2 YENEEA. CDR3 bases: TGTGCCAGCAGCTTACGGGGAAACACTGAAGCTTTCTTT. Its translation is CASSLRGNTEAFF.

The rearrangement uses TRBV11-3 and TRBJ2-2, with D perhaps TRBD2 (5 bases). Germline V gives CDR1 SGHNT, CDR2 YENEEA. V was pared by 3 bases and J by 3 bases, with 11 bases between. CDR3 length: 15 amino acids. Here the CDR3 reads CASSLRVRDTGELFF. DNA for the CDR3: TGTGCCAGCAGCTTGAGGGTTAGGGACACCGGGGAGCTGTTTTTT.

The chain links TRBV5-3 to TRBJ1-1, with D perhaps matching TRBD1 (5 bases). TRBV5-3 is an ORF, and what it does is uncertain. V gave up 5 bases and J gave up 4 bases, with 15 bases separating them. The CDR3 spans 14 residues. The CDR3 DNA reads as TGTGCCAGAAGACTTTGGGGGGATTCCACTGAAGCTTTCTTT. Residues: CARRLWGDSTEAFF.

CDR3 loop: CASKMSENEQFF. CDR3 in DNA: TGTGCCAGCAAAATGTCGGAGAATGAGCAGTTCTTC. V is TRBV11-2 and J is TRBJ2-1; D call uncertain. Trimming took off 7 bases at V and 7 bases at J, with 11 bases between the two ends. This CDR3 contains 12 residues. Germline V gives CDR1 SGHAT, CDR2 FQNNGV. Drawing the rest from reference TRBV11-2 and TRBJ2-1, the complete variable domain is EAGVAQSPRYKIIEKRQSVAFWCNPISGHATLYWYQQILGQGPKLLIQFQNNGVVDDSQLPKDRFSAERLKGVDSTLKIQPAKLEDSAVYLCASKMSENEQFFGPGTRLTVL.

The chain employs TRBV6-1 and TRBJ1-5, with TRBD1 identical over 10 bases. V trimming: 2 bases; J trimming: 8 bases; junction bases outside the gene matches: 6. The length of the CDR3 is 15 residues. Per the germline V gene, CDR1 is MNHNS and CDR2 is SASEGT. CDR3 protein: CASSERDRGPKPQHF. As DNA, the CDR3 is TGTGCCAGCAGTGAAAGAGACAGGGGGCCTAAGCCCCAGCATTTT.

The chain recombines TRBV7-9 with TRBJ1-1; D remains ambiguous. Germline values: CDR1 SEHNR, CDR2 FQNEAQ (reference sequence). The CDR3 runs 16 residues. The V gene lost 0 bases and the J gene lost 0 bases, with 11 bases spanning the gap. The CDR3 region is CASSLAASLLNTEAFF. In DNA, the CDR3 is TGTGCCAGCAGCTTAGCCGCGTCGTTATTGAACACTGAAGCTTTCTTT.

This chain connects TRBV7-6 to TRBJ1-1; no clear D. The CDR3 extends over 15 amino acids. CDR1 is SGHVS and CDR2 is FNYEAQ in the germline V gene. Trimming removed 1 base at V and 1 base at J, with 10 bases between. The CDR3 sequence: CASSLEVGGNTEAFF. The CDR3 DNA is TGTGCCAGCAGCTTAGAGGTAGGAGGGAACACTGAAGCTTTCTTT.

The chain recombines TRBV2 with TRBJ2-1; the D gene is possibly TRBD2 (5 bases). Per germline, CDR1 SNHLY and CDR2 FYNNEI. The V end was cut by 8 bases, the J end by 0 bases, with 14 bases between. The length of the CDR3 is 15 residues. The CDR3 sequence: CASGVLATSYNEQFF. In DNA, the CDR3 is TGTGCCAGCGGGGTTCTAGCCACCTCCTACAATGAGCAGTTCTTC.

This chain uses TRBV5-1 with TRBJ2-1, with D possibly matching TRBD2 (6 bases). Germline V gives CDR1 SGHRS, CDR2 YFSETQ. The CDR3 loop spans 13 amino acids. V lost 4 bases to trimming and J lost 7 bases, with 12 bases between them. The DNA for the CDR3 is TGCGCCAGCAGCGCCGGGACTTCTAATGAGCAGTTCTTC. This encodes CASSAGTSNEQFF.

CDR3 in amino acids: CASSLRLAGVGNEQFF. In DNA form, the CDR3 reads TGTGCCAGCAGCCTCCGACTAGCGGGAGTAGGGAATGAGCAGTTCTTC. The chain combines TRBV7-3 with TRBJ2-1; 12 nucleotides match TRBD2. This CDR3 has 16 amino acids. CDR1 and CDR2 (germline): SGHTA, FQGTGA. The V gene end was trimmed by 5 bases and the J gene end by 7 bases; junction bases not matched to a gene: 9.

This clone has only one observation. This chain connects TRBV6-5 to TRBJ1-5, with D uncertain. Germline values: CDR1 MNHEY, CDR2 SVGAGI. V lost 6 bases to trimming and J lost 0 bases, with 6 bases between them. This CDR3 is 13 amino acids long. The CDR3 spells CASSPNSNQPQHF. The DNA for the CDR3 is TGTGCCAGCAGCCCAAATAGCAATCAGCCCCAGCATTTT.